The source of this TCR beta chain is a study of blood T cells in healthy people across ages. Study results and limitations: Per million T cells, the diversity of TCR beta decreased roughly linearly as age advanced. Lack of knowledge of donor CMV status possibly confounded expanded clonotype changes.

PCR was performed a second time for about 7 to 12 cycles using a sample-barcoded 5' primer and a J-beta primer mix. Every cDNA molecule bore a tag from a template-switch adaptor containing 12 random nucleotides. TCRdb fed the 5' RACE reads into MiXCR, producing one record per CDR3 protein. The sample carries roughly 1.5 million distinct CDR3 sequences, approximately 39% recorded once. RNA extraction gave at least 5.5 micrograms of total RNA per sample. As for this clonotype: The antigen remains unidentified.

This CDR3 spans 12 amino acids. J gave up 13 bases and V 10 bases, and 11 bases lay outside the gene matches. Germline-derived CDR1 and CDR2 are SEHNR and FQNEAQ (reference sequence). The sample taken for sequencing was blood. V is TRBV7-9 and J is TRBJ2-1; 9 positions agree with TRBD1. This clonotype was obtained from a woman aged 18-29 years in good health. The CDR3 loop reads CATGTGFQTQFF. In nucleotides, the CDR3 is TGTGCCACTGGGACAGGGTTTCAGACCCAGTTCTTC.